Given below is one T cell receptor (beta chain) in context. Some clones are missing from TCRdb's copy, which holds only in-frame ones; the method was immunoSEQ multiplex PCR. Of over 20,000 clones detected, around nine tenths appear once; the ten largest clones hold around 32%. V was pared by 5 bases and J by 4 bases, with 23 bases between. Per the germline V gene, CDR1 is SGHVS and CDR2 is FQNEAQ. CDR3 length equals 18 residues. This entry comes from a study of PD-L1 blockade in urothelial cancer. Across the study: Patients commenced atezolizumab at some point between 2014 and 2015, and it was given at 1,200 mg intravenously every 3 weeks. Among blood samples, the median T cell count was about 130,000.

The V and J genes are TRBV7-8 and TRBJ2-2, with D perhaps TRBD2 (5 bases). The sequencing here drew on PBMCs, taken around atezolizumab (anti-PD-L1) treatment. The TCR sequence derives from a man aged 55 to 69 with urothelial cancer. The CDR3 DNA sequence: TGTGCCAGCAGCGCCGAGTTGGCTAGCTCGGTGGGCACCGGGGAGCTGTTTTTT. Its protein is CASSAELASSVGTGELFF. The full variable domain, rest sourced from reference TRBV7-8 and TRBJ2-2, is GAGVSQSPRYKVAKRGQDVALRCDPISGHVSLFWYQQALGQGPEFLTYFQNEAQLDKSGLPSDRFFAERPEGSVSTLKIQRTQQEDSAVYLCASSAELASSVGTGELFFGEGSRLTVL.